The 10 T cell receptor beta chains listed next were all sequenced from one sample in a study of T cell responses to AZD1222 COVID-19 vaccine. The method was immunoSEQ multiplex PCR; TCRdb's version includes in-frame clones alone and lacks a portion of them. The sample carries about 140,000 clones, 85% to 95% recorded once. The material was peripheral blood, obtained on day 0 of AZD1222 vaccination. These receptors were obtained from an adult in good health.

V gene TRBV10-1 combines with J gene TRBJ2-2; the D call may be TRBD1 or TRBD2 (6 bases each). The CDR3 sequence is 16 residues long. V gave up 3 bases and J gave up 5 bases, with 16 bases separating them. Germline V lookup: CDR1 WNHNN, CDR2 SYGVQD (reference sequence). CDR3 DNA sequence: TGCGCCAGCAGTGAAGGGACGGGGGCGAGGACCGGGGAGCTGTTTTTT. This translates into CASSEGTGARTGELFF.

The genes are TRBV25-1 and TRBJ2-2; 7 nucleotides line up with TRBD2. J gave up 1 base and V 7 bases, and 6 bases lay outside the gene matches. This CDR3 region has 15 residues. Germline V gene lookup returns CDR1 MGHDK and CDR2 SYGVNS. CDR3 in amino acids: CASTLTSQNTGELFF. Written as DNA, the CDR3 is TGTGCCAGCACTCTGACTAGCCAGAACACCGGGGAGCTGTTTTTT.

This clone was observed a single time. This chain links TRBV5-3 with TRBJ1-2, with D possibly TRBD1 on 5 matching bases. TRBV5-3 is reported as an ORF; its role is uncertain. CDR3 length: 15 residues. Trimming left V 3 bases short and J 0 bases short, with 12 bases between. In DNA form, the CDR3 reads TGTGCCAGAAGCTGGGGTACCAGGGCTAACTATGGCTACACCTTC. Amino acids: CARSWGTRANYGYTF.

The CDR3 region has the DNA TGTGCCAGCAGCCCGGCCGGGGGAGGGCCCTACGAGCAGTACTTC. Protein: CASSPAGGGPYEQYF. The V and J genes are TRBV5-4 and TRBJ2-7, with 7 bases fitting TRBD2. Germline loops: CDR1 SGHNT, CDR2 YYREEE (reference sequence). The CDR3 runs to 15 residues. J lost 2 bases, V lost 4 bases, and 9 bases had no gene match.

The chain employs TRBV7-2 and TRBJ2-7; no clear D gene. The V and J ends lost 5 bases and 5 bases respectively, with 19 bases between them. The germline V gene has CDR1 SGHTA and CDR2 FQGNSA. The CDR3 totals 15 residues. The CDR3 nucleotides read TGTGCCAGCAGCCCCCAGTTGGGTATACCGGACGAGCAGTACTTC. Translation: CASSPQLGIPDEQYF.

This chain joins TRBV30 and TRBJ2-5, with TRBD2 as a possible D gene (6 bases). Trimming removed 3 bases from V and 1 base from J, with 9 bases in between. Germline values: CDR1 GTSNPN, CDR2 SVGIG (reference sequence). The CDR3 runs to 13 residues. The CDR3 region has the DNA TGTGCCTGGAGCGGGGGAACCCAAGAGACCCAGTACTTC. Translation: CAWSGGTQETQYF.

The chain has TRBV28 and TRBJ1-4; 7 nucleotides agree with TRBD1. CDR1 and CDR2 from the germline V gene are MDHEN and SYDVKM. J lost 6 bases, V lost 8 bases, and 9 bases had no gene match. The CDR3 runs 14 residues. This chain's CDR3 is CASGSGTADEKLFF. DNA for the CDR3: TGTGCCAGCGGTAGCGGGACAGCAGATGAAAAACTGTTTTTT.

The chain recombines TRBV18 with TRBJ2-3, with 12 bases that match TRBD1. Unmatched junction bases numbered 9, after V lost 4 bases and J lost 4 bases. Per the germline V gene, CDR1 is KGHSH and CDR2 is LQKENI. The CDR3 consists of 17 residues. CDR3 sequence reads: CASSLTRGQGASDTQYF. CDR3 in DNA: TGTGCCAGCTCACTCACGAGGGGACAGGGGGCCTCAGATACGCAGTATTTT.

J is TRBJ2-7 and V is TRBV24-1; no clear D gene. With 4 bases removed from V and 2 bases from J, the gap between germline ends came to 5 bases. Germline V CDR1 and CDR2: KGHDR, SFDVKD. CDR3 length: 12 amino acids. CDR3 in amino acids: CATSEGPYEQYF. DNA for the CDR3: TGTGCCACCAGTGAAGGACCCTACGAGCAGTACTTC.

The CDR3 DNA follows: TGTGCCTGGAGTGCTTCAGGGATCTACACCTTC. Amino acids: CAWSASGIYTF. This chain connects TRBV30 to TRBJ1-2; a possible D gene is TRBD1 (5 bases). The CDR3 spans 11 residues. In germline, CDR1 is GTSNPN, CDR2 SVGIG (reference sequence). Between the trimmed V and J ends, which lost 1 base and 10 bases, there was a span of 10 bases.